Listed here are 6 T cell receptor beta chains from one sample, sequenced in a study of long-term antiretroviral therapy in people with HIV. They ran version v3.0 of the immunoSEQ assay at survey level. Sequencing was performed with immunoSEQ multiplex PCR; in TCRdb, only in-frame clones are kept and a portion is missing. The sample shows about 21,000 clones, around 90% of them seen only once. The sample consisted of unsorted PBMCs, taken 2.3 years after starting antiretroviral therapy. These receptor sequences come from a man aged 55 to 70 with HIV.

The chain is built from TRBV7-2 and TRBJ2-3; 9 nucleotides line up with TRBD1. J lost 0 bases, V lost 3 bases, and 1 base had no gene match. The CDR3 length is 15 residues. The germline CDR1 and CDR2 sequences are SGHTA and FQGNSA. The CDR3 region is CASSLGTGSTDTQYF. For the CDR3, the DNA is TGTGCCAGCAGCTTGGGGACAGGGAGCACAGATACGCAGTATTTT.

The rearrangement joins TRBV2 to TRBJ2-5, with 7 bases matching TRBD1. This CDR3 spans 13 amino acids. Germline loops: CDR1 SNHLY, CDR2 FYNNEI. V shed 6 bases and J 4 bases; nucleotides not matched to a gene: 5. In DNA, the CDR3 is TGTGCCAGCAGGGGACAGCCCGGAGAGACCCAGTACTTC. Protein product: CASRGQPGETQYF.

This chain uses TRBV19 with TRBJ2-1; TRBD2 matches at 12 bases. Germline CDR1 LNHDA, CDR2 SQIVND (reference sequence). After removal of 4 bases from V and 7 bases from J, the junction contained 5 bases not matched to a gene. The CDR3 spans 15 residues. This CDR3 is CASSRLAGVPNEQFF. The CDR3 DNA reads TGTGCCAGTAGTAGACTAGCGGGAGTTCCAAATGAGCAGTTCTTC.

The rearrangement links TRBV5-1 to TRBJ1-2; no firm D call. This CDR3 comprises 15 residues. V was cut by 3 bases and J by 1 base, with 13 bases left in between. Germline values: CDR1 SGHRS, CDR2 YFSETQ. The CDR3 region has the DNA TGCGCCAGCAGCTCCTACCTGGGATTTAACTATGGCTACACCTTC. Residues: CASSSYLGFNYGYTF.

The rearrangement uses TRBV29-1 and TRBJ2-5; TRBD2 might be the D (6 bases). Trimming stripped 3 bases from V and 6 bases from J, with 11 bases between. The germline V gene has CDR1 SQVTM and CDR2 ANQGSEA. This CDR3 contains 12 residues. The CDR3 reads CSVEGGWQTQYF. The CDR3 coding sequence is TGCAGCGTTGAGGGGGGATGGCAGACCCAGTACTTC. The full variable domain, its missing parts supplied by reference TRBV29-1 and TRBJ2-5, is SAVISQKPSRDICQRGTSLTIQCQVDSQVTMMFWYRQQPGQSLTLIATANQGSEATYESGFVIDKFPISRPNLTFSTLTVSNMSPEDSSIYLCSVEGGWQTQYFGPGTRLLVL.

J is TRBJ2-5 and V is TRBV7-6; no clear D. Per the germline V gene, CDR1 is SGHVS and CDR2 is FNYEAQ. Trimming shortened V by 0 bases and J by 0 bases, and 5 bases separated the two germline ends. This CDR3 has 14 residues. The CDR3 sequence: CASSLAVYQETQYF. CDR3 DNA: TGTGCCAGCAGCTTAGCAGTGTACCAAGAGACCCAGTACTTC.